The 8 T cell receptor beta chains below all came from one sample that was sequenced in a study of cytomegalovirus exposure and HLA in healthy donors. The primer mix had 60 Vbeta and 13 Jbeta primers. Here immunoSEQ multiplex PCR was the method, and the copy in TCRdb shows in-frame clones only, minus some. Of 150,000 to 200,000 clones in the sample, 80% to 90% were seen once. The sample consisted of PBMCs. These receptors were obtained from a man aged 35 to 55 in good health and CMV-seropositive.

V usage is TRBV10-1 and J usage is TRBJ1-1; the D gene is possibly TRBD1 (5 bases). Germline CDR1 is WNHNN and CDR2 is SYGVQD (reference sequence). Trimming cost V 3 bases and J 6 bases, with 17 bases left between them. The CDR3 spans 15 residues. The CDR3 region is CASSDTSKGMAEAFF. CDR3 sequence (DNA): TGCGCCAGCAGTGATACATCGAAGGGGATGGCTGAAGCTTTCTTT.

The chain links TRBV20-1 to TRBJ1-2; no definite D call. The ends were cut back, 2 bases at V and 8 bases at J, with 9 bases in the middle. Per the germline V gene, CDR1 is DFQATT and CDR2 is SNEGSKA (reference sequence). The CDR3 has 11 residues. The CDR3 spells CSARSYWGYTF. In DNA, the CDR3 is TGCAGTGCTAGATCCTATTGGGGCTACACCTTC.

The chain couples TRBV21-1 to TRBJ2-7; the listed D gene, TRBD1, was not tested against the DNA. TRBV21-1 is a known pseudogene. The CDR3 has 14 residues. The CDR3 DNA reads TGTGCCACCTGGCCTGGGACAGAGTCCTACGAGCAGTACTTC. This encodes CATWPGTESYEQYF.

The rearrangement links TRBV2 to TRBJ2-1; 7 bases are a match to TRBD2. The CDR3 loop spans 15 amino acids. Germline V CDR1 and CDR2: SNHLY, FYNNEI. Trimming at V came to 4 bases and at J to 10 bases, leaving 13 bases not matched to a gene. The CDR3 DNA sequence: TGTGCCAGCAGTGTGGGAGCGGGACTGGATGAGGAGCAGTTCTTC. This encodes CASSVGAGLDEEQFF.

This chain uses TRBV6-5 with TRBJ2-7; possibly TRBD1 for D (6 bases). CDR3 length equals 13 residues. V was shortened by 8 bases and J by 9 bases, with 20 bases between the two germline ends. CDR1 MNHEY and CDR2 SVGAGI come from the germline V gene. In nucleotides, the CDR3 is TGTGCCAGCCTTCAACCACAGGGTGGGGTGCAGTACTTC. Protein sequence: CASLQPQGGVQYF.

The chain couples TRBV5-4 to TRBJ1-5; 8 bases are shared with TRBD1. Germline lookup yields CDR1 SGHNT and CDR2 YYREEE (reference sequence). The V segment lost 2 bases and the J segment 6 bases; nucleotides outside the gene matches: 13. This CDR3 is 17 amino acids long. CDR3 amino acids: CASSLDGFQGASQPQHF. CDR3 bases: TGTGCCAGCAGCTTAGACGGCTTCCAGGGGGCGAGTCAGCCCCAGCATTTT.

About this clone itself: One end of the junction fails to match germline, which may point to a read error. This specimen includes other DNA sequences encoding the same CDR3. This chain uses TRBV27 with TRBJ2-1, with D tentatively TRBD2 (5 bases). CDR1 MNHEY and CDR2 SMNVEV come from the germline V gene (reference sequence). This CDR3 region has 13 residues. CDR3 region: CASSLRTGYEQFF. In nucleotides, the CDR3 is TGCGCCAGCAGTTTAAGGACGGGATATGAGCAGTTCTTC.

The V call is TRBV6-5, the J call TRBJ2-2; D is undetermined. Germline-derived CDR1 and CDR2 are MNHEY and SVGAGI. This CDR3 is built from 15 residues. The V gene lost 2 bases and the J gene lost 0 bases, with 7 bases spanning the gap. DNA for the CDR3: TGTGCCAGCAGTTACGAGATAACGAACACCGGGGAGCTGTTTTTT. This gives the protein CASSYEITNTGELFF.